This T cell receptor beta chain was obtained from a study of early T cells in non-severe SARS-CoV-2 infection. Study background: Chains from this unsorted whole-blood bulk RNA could not be paired.

Findings of the study overall: There was a bias toward anti-spike CD8 responses in VDJdb matching, which missed private and CD4 specificities.

In the library, individual cDNA molecules carried attached unique molecular identifiers. TCRdb reanalysed the 5' RACE reads using MiXCR and keeps one entry per CDR3 protein. The table shows tens of thousands of distinct CDR3 sequences, with about 6.5% occurring only once. The table lists this clonotype with many counts. Its antigen remains unidentified. CDR3 length equals 16 residues. Looked up from germline, CDR1 is LGHNT and CDR2 is FRNRAP. V lost 3 bases, J lost 7 bases, and 7 bases stayed unmatched. The sequence was obtained from an adult who was a healthcare worker with PCR-confirmed SARS-CoV-2 infection or an uninfected control (not recorded which). The chain couples TRBV12-5 to TRBJ2-2, with 11 bases identical to TRBD2. The material sequenced was whole blood. CDR3 loop: CASGLLAGERIGELFF. CDR3 nucleotide sequence: TGTGCTAGTGGTTTACTAGCGGGAGAAAGAATCGGGGAGCTGTTTTTT.